The T cell receptor (beta chain) under discussion was sequenced for a study of control samples from healthy donors and cancer patients. Here immunoSEQ multiplex PCR was the method, and the copy in TCRdb shows in-frame clones only, minus some. The sample gives over 75,000 clones, around 80% of which show up once; approximately 2% is in the top ten. The CDR3 spans 14 residues. Trimming took 1 base from V and 3 from J; bases not matched to a gene: 1. CDR1 and CDR2 from the germline V gene are SNHLY and FYNNEI. The source is a man aged 55 to 70 in good health. This chain joins TRBV2 and TRBJ2-5; 8 nucleotides line up with TRBD1. Sequenced: blood. CDR3: CASSEDRGEETQYF. DNA for the CDR3: TGTGCCAGCAGTGAAGACAGGGGGGAAGAGACCCAGTACTTC.